The next 25 T cell receptor beta chains were all read from a single sample in a study of blood T cell repertoires in COVID-19. TCRdb keeps only in-frame clones here, not all; method: immunoSEQ multiplex PCR. The sample holds some 320,000 clones, more than 70% seen once. The material sequenced was PBMCs or T cells enriched from blood (not recorded which). The source is a young woman who had recovered from COVID-19.

The V gene is TRBV7-9, the J gene TRBJ2-6; a possible D gene is TRBD2 (5 bases). Trimming removed 1 base from V and 8 bases from J, with 12 bases in between. Germline CDR1 reads SEHNR; CDR2 reads FQNEAQ (reference sequence). The CDR3 runs 15 residues. The CDR3, as DNA: TGTGCCAGCAGCTTAGTGGTAGAGGGAACCAACGTCCTGACTTTC. Its protein is CASSLVVEGTNVLTF.

The rearrangement joins TRBV28 to TRBJ1-2; TRBD1 aligns across 9 bases. The CDR3 spans 14 residues. The junction had 3 bases not matched to a gene; V was cut back by 5 bases and J by 2 bases. Germline CDR1 is MDHEN and CDR2 is SYDVKM. The CDR3, as DNA: TGTGCCAGCAGTCGACAGGGGGGGAACTATGGCTACACCTTC. This encodes CASSRQGGNYGYTF.

The chain joins TRBV15 to TRBJ1-1; TRBD1 might be the D (5 bases). V dropped 5 bases and J dropped 1 base, with 8 bases sitting between them. Germline CDR1 is LNHNV and CDR2 is YYDKDF (reference sequence). This CDR3 is 13 amino acids long. The CDR3 DNA sequence: TGTGCCACCAGCGGGGGGTGGAACACTGAAGCTTTCTTT. Its protein product is CATSGGWNTEAFF.

The chain couples TRBV5-1 to TRBJ1-6; D possibly corresponds to TRBD1 (5 bases). The CDR3 length is 15 residues. The V end lost 5 bases, the J end lost 4 bases, and 13 bases lay between the germline ends. Germline loops: CDR1 SGHRS, CDR2 YFSETQ. DNA of the CDR3: TGCGCCAGCAGTAAAAGGGACTCGTATAATTCACCCCTCCACTTT. Its protein product is CASSKRDSYNSPLHF. The full variable domain, with the rest looked up from reference TRBV5-1 and TRBJ1-6, is KAGVTQTPRYLIKTRGQQVTLSCSPISGHRSVSWYQQTPGQGLQFLFEYFSETQRNKGNFPGRFSGRQFSNSRSEMNVSTLELGDSALYLCASSKRDSYNSPLHFGNGTRLTVT.

V gene TRBV10-3 combines with J gene TRBJ1-2, with D perhaps TRBD1 (6 bases). This CDR3 is 13 amino acids long. Germline-derived CDR1 and CDR2 are ENHRY and SYGVKD. Trimming left V 6 bases short and J 6 bases short, with 14 bases between. CDR3 residues: CAISSGTIDGYTF. CDR3 sequence (DNA): TGTGCCATCAGCTCCGGGACAATCGATGGCTACACCTTC.

The J gene is TRBJ2-5, the V gene TRBV4-1; TRBD1 is a possible D gene (6 bases). The CDR3 consists of 13 residues. The germline gives CDR1 MGHRA, CDR2 YSYEKL. V shed 4 bases and J shed 2 bases, with 8 bases lying between them. CDR3 amino acids: CASSPDRQETQYF. The CDR3 region has the DNA TGCGCCAGCAGCCCGGACAGACAAGAGACCCAGTACTTC.

The chain links TRBV29-1 to TRBJ2-5; tentative D call: TRBD1 (6 bases). Per the germline V gene, CDR1 is SQVTM and CDR2 is ANQGSEA. CDR3 length: 16 residues. V was clipped by 3 bases and J by 1 base, with 18 bases between them. The CDR3, as DNA: TGCAGCGTTGATAGGGTTTCGGTGGGGGCCCAAGAGACCCAGTACTTC. Its protein is CSVDRVSVGAQETQYF.

A few counts support this clone. This chain uses TRBV18 with TRBJ1-6; 7 nucleotides match TRBD1. J lost 7 bases, V lost 2 bases, and 8 bases had no gene match. The CDR3 runs to 16 residues. Germline values: CDR1 KGHSH, CDR2 LQKENI. The CDR3 reads CASSPSNRGPNSPLHF. Written as DNA, the CDR3 is TGTGCCAGCTCACCATCTAACAGGGGCCCGAATTCACCCCTCCACTTT.

This chain links TRBV14 with TRBJ2-5; D gene uncertain. The V gene's germline CDR1 is SGHDN and CDR2 FVKESK. The CDR3 contains 13 residues. V dropped 4 bases and J dropped 4 bases, with 10 bases sitting between them. The DNA of the CDR3 is TGTGCCAGCAGCCGAGCAGGCAGAGAGACCCAGTACTTC. This translates into CASSRAGRETQYF.

The CDR3 reads CASSATSKGVHNEQFF. The DNA of the CDR3 is TGCGCCAGCAGCGCTACCTCAAAGGGAGTCCACAATGAGCAGTTCTTC. The V and J genes are TRBV4-1 and TRBJ2-1; maybe TRBD2 (5 bases). The V gene lost 5 bases and the J gene lost 5 bases, with 19 bases spanning the gap. This CDR3 has 16 amino acids. Germline CDR1 is MGHRA and CDR2 is YSYEKL.

The chain is built from TRBV7-2 and TRBJ2-7, with 7 bases lining up with TRBD2. Trimming took 1 base from V and 3 from J; bases not matched to a gene: 9. The CDR3 covers 16 residues. Germline V gene sequence: CDR1 SGHTA, CDR2 FQGNSA. CDR3 nucleotide sequence: TGTGCCAGCAGCTTAGGTCCAGCGGGGTTAGGCTACGAGCAGTACTTC. The encoded protein is CASSLGPAGLGYEQYF.

This clone has more than one count but fewer than ten. The J gene is TRBJ1-3, the V gene TRBV10-3; TRBD1 aligns across 10 bases. CDR1 is ENHRY, CDR2 SYGVKD, per germline. This CDR3 spans 14 amino acids. V shed 6 bases and J 4 bases; nucleotides not matched to a gene: 3. CDR3 protein: CAISGTGVGNTIYF. In DNA, the CDR3 is TGTGCCATCAGCGGGACAGGGGTCGGAAACACCATATATTTT.

The genes are TRBV2 and TRBJ1-2, with D maybe TRBD1 (6 bases). The germline CDR1 and CDR2 sequences are SNHLY and FYNNEI. The CDR3 length is 13 residues. The ends were cut back, 6 bases at V and 2 bases at J, with 10 bases in the middle. The CDR3: CASRVGQNYGYTF. For the CDR3, the DNA is TGTGCCAGCAGGGTGGGACAAAACTATGGCTACACCTTC.

As for this clone: The identical CDR3 is also encoded by other nucleotide sequences in the sample. V is TRBV9 and J is TRBJ1-2, with D maybe TRBD1 (6 bases). This CDR3 spans 13 amino acids. The germline V and J ends were trimmed by 4 bases and 4 bases, with 11 bases remaining between them. The germline V gene encodes CDR1 SGDLS and CDR2 YYNGEE. The CDR3 bases are TGTGCCAGCAGCCCAACAGGGTCCTATGGCTACACCTTC. Translating it yields CASSPTGSYGYTF.

CDR3 bases: TGCGCCAGCAGTGACGAGTTGAACACTGAAGCTTTCTTT. Protein: CASSDELNTEAFF. V usage is TRBV10-2 and J usage is TRBJ1-1; unclear D gene. This CDR3 comprises 13 residues. The V and J ends lost 3 bases and 0 bases respectively, with 5 bases between them. The germline gives CDR1 WSHSY, CDR2 SAAADI.

This chain connects TRBV2 to TRBJ2-4, with a tentative D call TRBD2 (7 bases). This CDR3 spans 13 amino acids. Trimming removed 6 bases at V and 7 bases at J, with 13 bases between. Germline loops: CDR1 SNHLY, CDR2 FYNNEI. CDR3 sequence reads: CASRFGGPNIQYF. As DNA, the CDR3 is TGTGCCAGCAGGTTCGGGGGGCCGAACATTCAGTACTTC.

The chain uses TRBV9 and TRBJ1-4, with 8 bases that match TRBD1. CDR1 SGDLS and CDR2 YYNGEE come from the germline V gene. V was pared by 0 bases and J by 6 bases, with 1 base of the junction left unmatched. The CDR3 has 14 amino acids. The CDR3 region is CASSVAGGDEKLFF. As DNA, the CDR3 is TGTGCCAGCAGCGTAGCAGGGGGCGATGAAAAACTGTTTTTT.

The chain is built from TRBV19 and TRBJ1-1, with D perhaps TRBD1 (6 bases). V lost 2 bases and J lost 4, with 11 bases in between. CDR3 size: 14 residues. CDR1 and CDR2 (germline): LNHDA, SQIVND (reference sequence). The CDR3 DNA is TGTGCCAGTAGTATAAACAGGGACGGCACTGAAGCTTTCTTT. Translated, it gives CASSINRDGTEAFF.

The V and J genes are TRBV5-5 and TRBJ1-6, with TRBD1 as a possible D gene (6 bases). Germline-derived CDR1 and CDR2 are SGHKS and YYEKEE (reference sequence). CDR3 length: 14 residues. V gave up 3 bases and J gave up 7 bases, with 11 bases separating them. CDR3 coding DNA: TGTGCCAGCAGCTGGCAGGGGAGAAATTCACCCCTCCACTTT. Protein: CASSWQGRNSPLHF. The full variable domain, completed using reference TRBV5-5 and TRBJ1-6, is DAGVTQSPTHLIKTRGQQVTLRCSPISGHKSVSWYQQVLGQGPQFIFQYYEKEERGRGNFPDRFSARQFPNYSSELNVNALLLGDSALYLCASSWQGRNSPLHFGNGTRLTVT.

The chain uses TRBV9 and TRBJ1-6; 7 bases are a match to TRBD1. CDR3 length: 15 residues. Trimming took 4 bases from V and 10 from J; bases not matched to a gene: 11. Germline CDR1 and CDR2: SGDLS and YYNGEE. The CDR3 nucleotides read TGTGCCAGCAGCACATCCGGGACAGTATCCTCACCCCTCCACTTT. It encodes CASSTSGTVSSPLHF.

J is TRBJ2-3 and V is TRBV7-9, with 8 bases aligning to TRBD2. The J segment lost 2 bases and the V segment lost 5 bases, leaving 6 bases of the junction unmatched. This CDR3 region has 15 residues. The V gene's germline CDR1 is SEHNR and CDR2 FQNEAQ (reference sequence). CDR3: CASSLTSGSTDTQYF. The CDR3 bases are TGTGCCAGCAGCCTTACTAGCGGATCCACAGATACGCAGTATTTT.

This clone was counted between two and nine times. The chain has TRBV14 and TRBJ1-4; D unclear. With 0 bases removed from V and 4 bases from J, the gap between germline ends came to 15 bases. CDR3 length: 17 amino acids. Germline V lookup: CDR1 SGHDN, CDR2 FVKESK. This CDR3 reads CASSQDSLGFLNEKLFF. CDR3 DNA: TGTGCCAGCAGCCAAGATTCTCTCGGGTTCCTTAATGAAAAACTGTTTTTT.

The chain joins TRBV7-8 to TRBJ1-2; 8 nucleotides match TRBD1. This CDR3 has 14 amino acids. V lost 1 base, J lost 7 bases, and 5 bases stayed unmatched. Germline CDR1 is SGHVS and CDR2 is FQNEAQ. The CDR3 spells CASSLDTGGSGYTF. The CDR3 DNA sequence: TGTGCCAGCAGCTTAGATACAGGGGGATCTGGCTACACCTTC.

V is TRBV28 and J is TRBJ2-7; the D is unclear. Germline-derived CDR1 and CDR2 are MDHEN and SYDVKM. The CDR3 consists of 11 residues. The V end was cut by 4 bases, the J end by 4 bases, with 5 bases between. CDR3: CASSYKYEQYF. DNA for the CDR3: TGTGCCAGCAGTTACAAGTACGAGCAGTACTTC.

The chain links TRBV6-2 or TRBV6-3 to TRBJ1-5; D is perhaps TRBD1 (6 bases). The germline V and J ends were trimmed by 0 bases and 4 bases, with 13 bases remaining between them. The CDR3 is 16 residues long. CDR1 is MNHEY, CDR2 SVGEGT, per germline. The CDR3 here is CASSYSRNRGNQPQHF. CDR3 coding DNA: TGTGCCAGCAGTTACTCGAGGAATAGGGGGAATCAGCCCCAGCATTTT.